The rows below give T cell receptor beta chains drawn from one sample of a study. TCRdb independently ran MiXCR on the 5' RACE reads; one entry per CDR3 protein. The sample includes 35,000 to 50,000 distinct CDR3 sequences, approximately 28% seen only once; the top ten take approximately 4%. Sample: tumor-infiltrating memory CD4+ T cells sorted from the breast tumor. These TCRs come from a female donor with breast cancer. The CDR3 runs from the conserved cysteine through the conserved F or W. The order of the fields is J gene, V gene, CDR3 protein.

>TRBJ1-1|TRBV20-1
CSALRPSGGAFF
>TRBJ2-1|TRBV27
CASSPGQGENEQFF
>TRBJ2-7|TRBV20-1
CSASFLRGEQYF
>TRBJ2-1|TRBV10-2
CASLPQGTTYNEQFF
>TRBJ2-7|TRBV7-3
CASSFRFSTPYEQYF
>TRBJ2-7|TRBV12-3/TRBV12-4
CASSSPPGQGNEQYF
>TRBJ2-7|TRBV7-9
CASSLGMGPYEQYF
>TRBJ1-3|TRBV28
CASSRRGNTIYF
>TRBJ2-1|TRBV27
CASRPGTSGRGSQKEQFF
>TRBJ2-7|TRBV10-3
CAISESGGGDYEQYF
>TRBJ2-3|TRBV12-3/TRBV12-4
CASYRGIHADTQYF
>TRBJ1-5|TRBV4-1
CASSQDQSVGQPQHF
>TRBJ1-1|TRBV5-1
CASGTGNTEAFF
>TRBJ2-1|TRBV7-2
CASSFQGVSNEQFF
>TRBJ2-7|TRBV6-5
CASSPNGEFSYEQYF
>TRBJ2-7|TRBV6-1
CASSAGQASYEQYF
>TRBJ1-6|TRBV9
CASSPTLSNNSPLHF
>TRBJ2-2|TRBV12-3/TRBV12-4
CASSLEAGLGGELFF
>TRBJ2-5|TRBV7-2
CASSLVGGRASETQYF
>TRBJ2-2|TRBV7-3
CASSPHLMREGAGELFF
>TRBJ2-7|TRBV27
CASSFRGEGSYEQYF
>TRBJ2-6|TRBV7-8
CAGSPVYSGANVLTF
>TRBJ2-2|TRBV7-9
CASAGNTGELFF
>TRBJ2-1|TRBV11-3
CASSSIAGAGGEQFF
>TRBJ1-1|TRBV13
CASSRRDGRGTEAFF
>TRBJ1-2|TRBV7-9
CAGSSSLSSGDGYTF
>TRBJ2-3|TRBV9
CASSLDSPTDTQYF
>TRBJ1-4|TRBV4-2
CASSQGQGNEKLFF
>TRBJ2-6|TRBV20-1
CSARVFVGGGSGANVLTF